A selection of T cell receptor beta chains follows, all from one sample in a study of blood T cell repertoires in COVID-19. The table came from immunoSEQ multiplex PCR; TCRdb's copy has only in-frame clones and leaves some out. The sample contains around 230,000 clones, 70% to 85% of which appear only once. The sample taken for sequencing was peripheral blood. These receptors were taken from a man aged 35 to 55 who had recovered from COVID-19. CDR3s include the opening cysteine and the closing phenylalanine or tryptophan. The D gene is left open where the match is weak. Where a row states a size, it is once, few, many or the class of an expanded clone; other rows omit it.

j_call d_call v_call clone_size cdr3_nt cdr3_aa
TRBJ2-3 TRBD2 TRBV11-2 . TGTGCCAGCAGCTGGCTAGCGGGCTCTGAGGCAGATACGCAGTATTTT CASSWLAGSEADTQYF
TRBJ2-1 TRBD2 TRBV27 . TGTGCCAGCAGTTGGGCGGGGGGCGAACGACTCAATGAGCAGTTCTTC CASSWAGGERLNEQFF
TRBJ2-1 TRBD2 TRBV3-1/TRBV3-2 few TGTGCCAGCAGCCTCTTCACTAGCGGGAGTTACAATGAGCAGTTCTTC CASSLFTSGSYNEQFF
TRBJ2-3 . TRBV29-1 . TGCAGCGTTGAACTTCCCGGGACAGATACGCAGTATTTT CSVELPGTDTQYF
TRBJ2-1 TRBD2 TRBV6-5 . TGTGCCAGCAGTTACTCTAGCGGGGGATACAATGAGCAGTTCTTC CASSYSSGGYNEQFF
TRBJ2-7 TRBD2 TRBV10-2 . TGCGCCATCGGGGGGGGGTACCCCGGCGAGCAGTACTTC CAIGGGYPGEQYF
TRBJ1-5 . TRBV5-8 many TGTGCCAGAGCCCAATACCCGCGGGTTTTCGCACCCGATAGCAATCAGCCCCAGCATTTT CARAQYPRVFAPDSNQPQHF
TRBJ2-7 TRBD2 TRBV7-9 . TGTGCCAGCAGCTCCCGACTAGCGGGGGGGACCTACGAGCAGTACTTC CASSSRLAGGTYEQYF
TRBJ2-5 TRBD1 TRBV9 . TGTGCCAGCAGCGCTGGACAGGTCCAAGAGACCCAGTACTTC CASSAGQVQETQYF
TRBJ2-2 . TRBV5-4 few TGTGCCAGCAGCTCCGGGACATCGAACACCGGGGAGCTGTTTTTT CASSSGTSNTGELFF
TRBJ2-1 . TRBV7-9 . TGTGCCAGCAGAAGAGACGGGGATGAGCAGTTCTTC CASRRDGDEQFF
TRBJ1-2 TRBD1 TRBV27 . TGTGCCAGCAGTTGGGACAGGGGAGACTATGGCTACACCTTC CASSWDRGDYGYTF
TRBJ2-7 TRBD2 TRBV5-5 once TGTGCCAGCACCCGGGCGCTAGCGGGGGTTCGCTCCTACGAGCAGTACTTC CASTRALAGVRSYEQYF
TRBJ2-7 . TRBV27 . TGTGCCAGCAGAACCCTCTTGGACAGACACTACGAGCAGTACTTC CASRTLLDRHYEQYF
TRBJ2-1 . TRBV5-1 . TGCGCCAGCAGCTTGATTGGGACATGGAGCTCCTACAATGAGCAGTTCTTC CASSLIGTWSSYNEQFF
TRBJ2-5 TRBD2 TRBV7-9 . TGTGCCAGCAGGACGGGACTAGTCGGGTACCAAGAGACCCAGTACTTC CASRTGLVGYQETQYF
TRBJ2-2 . TRBV15 . TGTGCCATCCAGGGGTCGGCGGGGAGGGCCGGGGAGCTGTTTTTT CAIQGSAGRAGELFF
TRBJ2-1 TRBD2 TRBV7-9 . TGTGCCAGCAGCTTAGCGACTAGCGGGGGGGCCTATGAGCAGTTCTTC CASSLATSGGAYEQFF
TRBJ1-1 TRBD1 TRBV5-4 . TGTGCCAGCAGCTTGGACCCGGCTAGACAGGGGAACACTGAAGCTTTCTTT CASSLDPARQGNTEAFF
TRBJ1-3 . TRBV5-6 . TGTGCCAGCAGCTTAAGGGGCCCTGGAAACACCATATATTTT CASSLRGPGNTIYF
TRBJ1-2 . TRBV3-1/TRBV3-2 . TGTGCCAGCAGCCAAAAGCCGGGGAGGGGAGGCTTGGGAGGCTACACCTTC CASSQKPGRGGLGGYTF
TRBJ1-1 . TRBV5-5 . TGTGCCAGCAGCTCTTACACTGAAGCTTTCTTT CASSSYTEAFF
TRBJ2-5 TRBD1 TRBV4-3 . TGCGCCAGCAGCCAAGGGGACAGGGATCAAGAGACCCAGTACTTC CASSQGDRDQETQYF
TRBJ2-1 . TRBV7-6 once TGTGCCAGCAGCCCCCAGATTGGGGCGGAGGGATCCTACAATGAGCAGTTCTTC CASSPQIGAEGSYNEQFF
TRBJ2-1 TRBD1 TRBV7-9 . TGTGCCAGCAGCTTATCATCAGGGGGCCCCTACAATGAGCAGTTCTTC CASSLSSGGPYNEQFF
TRBJ1-6 TRBD1 TRBV9 . TGTGCCAGCAGCGTAGATCCCCGGACAGGTCATAATTCACCCCTCCACTTT CASSVDPRTGHNSPLHF
TRBJ2-7 . TRBV27 . TGTGCCAGCAGTACAGGGAATGGCTACGAGCAGTACTTC CASSTGNGYEQYF
TRBJ2-1 . TRBV21-1 once TGTGCCAGCAGCAAAGGGCGGGAGGGGCTATACAATGAGCAGTTCTTC CASSKGREGLYNEQFF
TRBJ2-7 TRBD1 TRBV4-1 once TGCGCCAGCAGCCAGACAGGGACCAGGGGTGGCGAGCAGTACTTC CASSQTGTRGGEQYF
TRBJ1-1 TRBD1 TRBV2 . TGTGCCAGCAGTGAAGTGCGGGGACAGAAGACTGAAGCTTTCTTT CASSEVRGQKTEAFF
TRBJ1-2 . TRBV29-1 . TGCAGCGTTGACGCAGGGTCTGGCTACACCTTC CSVDAGSGYTF
TRBJ2-3 . TRBV5-4 . TGTGCCAGCAGCTCGGCCAAGGAGACTAGCACAGATACGCAGTATTTT CASSSAKETSTDTQYF
TRBJ1-1 . TRBV18 . TGTGCCAGCCGAGGAGGGCCGGGCGCTGAAGCTTTCTTT CASRGGPGAEAFF
TRBJ2-3 TRBD2 TRBV2 . TGTGCCAGCGGGATGAGCGGGGAAACAGATACGCAGTATTTT CASGMSGETDTQYF
TRBJ1-1 TRBD1 TRBV2 . TGTGCCAGCAGTGAAGGTGTGACAGGGATGAACACTGAAGCTTTCTTT CASSEGVTGMNTEAFF
TRBJ2-3 TRBD2 TRBV10-3 few TGTGCCATCAGCCAATCTAGCGGGACAGATACGCAGTATTTT CAISQSSGTDTQYF
TRBJ1-1 . TRBV4-1 . TGCGCCAGCAGCCAATTTCGGGGGAACACTGAAGCTTTCTTT CASSQFRGNTEAFF
TRBJ2-7 . TRBV29-1 . TGCAGCGTTGAAATGGGGGCATCCTACGAGCAGTACTTC CSVEMGASYEQYF
TRBJ2-1 TRBD1 TRBV30 once TGTGCCTGGAGGGGAGCAGGGGGCGGTGAGCAGTTCTTC CAWRGAGGGEQFF
TRBJ2-1 TRBD2 TRBV6-6 . TGTGCCAGCAGACGCGGGAGGACCTCCTACAATGAGCAGTTCTTC CASRRGRTSYNEQFF